These 9 T cell receptor beta chains share one sample of origin, sequenced in a study of cytomegalovirus exposure and HLA in healthy donors. The PCR made use of 60 Vbeta and 13 Jbeta primers. Measured with immunoSEQ multiplex PCR; TCRdb has only the in-frame clones, and not every one. The sample includes approximately 140,000 clones, over 70% of them seen just once. Sequencing was carried out using PBMCs. These receptors came from a woman in her 40s in good health and CMV-seropositive.

V and J are TRBV4-1 and TRBJ1-5; D possibly corresponds to TRBD1 (5 bases). This CDR3 region has 15 residues. V shed 3 bases and J shed 1 base, with 10 bases lying between them. Germline CDR1 reads MGHRA; CDR2 reads YSYEKL. Written as DNA, the CDR3 is TGCGCCAGCAGCCAGCAGGGTAGGAGCAATCAGCCCCAGCATTTT. It codes for CASSQQGRSNQPQHF.

The J gene is TRBJ2-3, the V gene TRBV5-4; 9 bases match TRBD1. V trimming: 2 bases; J trimming: 2 bases; junction bases outside the gene matches: 6. This CDR3 has 16 amino acids. Germline values: CDR1 SGHNT, CDR2 YYREEE (reference sequence). The CDR3 DNA reads TGTGCCAGCAGCTTAGGGGGACAGGGAGTCACAGATACGCAGTATTTT. Its translation is CASSLGGQGVTDTQYF.

The rearrangement uses TRBV7-6 and TRBJ2-5, with TRBD2 identical over 7 bases. Losses at the gene ends were 1 base for V and 1 base for J; bases not matched to a gene: 6. Germline values: CDR1 SGHVS, CDR2 FNYEAQ. The CDR3 is 16 amino acids. CDR3: CASSLGTSGVQETQYF. CDR3 nucleotide sequence: TGTGCCAGCAGCTTAGGGACCAGCGGGGTCCAAGAGACCCAGTACTTC.

The genes are TRBV4-1 and TRBJ1-4, with D possibly matching TRBD1 (6 bases). This CDR3 is built from 19 residues. Germline V gives CDR1 MGHRA, CDR2 YSYEKL. V lost 1 base and J 3 bases, leaving 21 bases between the germline ends. The CDR3 DNA sequence: TGCGCCAGCAGCCAAGGGGCACCCAGGGGTTTGGGTGCTAATGAAAAACTGTTTTTT. Its protein is CASSQGAPRGLGANEKLFF.

This sequence joins TRBV9 and TRBJ1-2, with 7 bases lining up with TRBD1. CDR3 size: 15 residues. With V trimmed by 3 bases and J by 4 bases, 9 bases remained unmatched. Per the germline V gene, CDR1 is SGDLS and CDR2 is YYNGEE. DNA of the CDR3: TGTGCCAGCAGCGCTACCCAGGGGGGCGCCTATGGCTACACCTTC. The encoded protein is CASSATQGGAYGYTF.

The chain has TRBV27 and TRBJ1-2; 8 bases map to TRBD1. Per germline, CDR1 MNHEY and CDR2 SMNVEV (reference sequence). Losses at the gene ends were 5 bases for V and 5 bases for J; bases not matched to a gene: 4. This CDR3 is 13 amino acids long. The CDR3 region is CASSGRDRYGYTF. CDR3 nucleotides: TGTGCCAGCAGTGGACGGGACAGGTATGGCTACACCTTC.

This clone was seen once. V usage is TRBV6-5 and J usage is TRBJ2-5; 7 bases line up with TRBD1. Trimming at V came to 1 base and at J to 1 base, leaving 0 bases not matched to a gene. CDR1 and CDR2 (germline): MNHEY, SVGAGI. The length of the CDR3 is 14 residues. The DNA of the CDR3 is TGTGCCAGCAGTTACTGGGACAGCCAAGAGACCCAGTACTTC. As protein: CASSYWDSQETQYF.

The chain uses TRBV7-2 and TRBJ2-2; D ambiguous. This CDR3 spans 12 amino acids. Trimming took off 5 bases at V and 3 bases at J, with 4 bases between the two ends. Looked up from germline, CDR1 is SGHTA and CDR2 is FQGNSA. CDR3 amino acids: CASSLYTGELFF. In DNA form, the CDR3 reads TGTGCCAGCAGCCTTTACACCGGGGAGCTGTTTTTT.

The chain combines TRBV9 with TRBJ2-2; 8 bases match TRBD1. Per germline, CDR1 SGDLS and CDR2 YYNGEE. The ends lost 5 bases at V and 4 bases at J; junction bases unmatched: 7. The CDR3 covers 15 residues. This CDR3 reads CASSRQGAGTGELFF. For the CDR3, the DNA is TGTGCCAGCAGTCGTCAGGGGGCAGGCACCGGGGAGCTGTTTTTT.